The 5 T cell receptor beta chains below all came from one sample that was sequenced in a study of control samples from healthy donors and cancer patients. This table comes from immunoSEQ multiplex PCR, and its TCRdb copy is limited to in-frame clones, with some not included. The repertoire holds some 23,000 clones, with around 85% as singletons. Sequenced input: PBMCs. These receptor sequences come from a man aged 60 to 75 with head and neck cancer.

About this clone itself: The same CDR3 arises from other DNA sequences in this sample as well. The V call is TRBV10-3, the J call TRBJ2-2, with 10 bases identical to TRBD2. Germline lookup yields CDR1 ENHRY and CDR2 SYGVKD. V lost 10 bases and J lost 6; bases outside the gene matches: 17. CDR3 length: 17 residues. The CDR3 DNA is TGTGCCACCCTCGGACGGGCAGCGGGGGGGCCCCCCGGGGAGCTGTTTTTT. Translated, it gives CATLGRAAGGPPGELFF.

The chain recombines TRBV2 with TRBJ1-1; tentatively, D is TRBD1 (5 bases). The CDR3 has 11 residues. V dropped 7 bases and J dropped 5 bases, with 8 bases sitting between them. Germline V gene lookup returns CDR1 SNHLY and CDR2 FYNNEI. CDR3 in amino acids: CASTGGTEAFF. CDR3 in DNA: TGTGCCAGCACCGGGGGAACTGAAGCTTTCTTT.

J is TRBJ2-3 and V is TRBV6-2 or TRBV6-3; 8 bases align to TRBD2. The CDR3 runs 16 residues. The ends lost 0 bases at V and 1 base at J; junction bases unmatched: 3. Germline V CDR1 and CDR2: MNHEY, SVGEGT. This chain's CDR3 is CASSYSPGLGTDTQYF. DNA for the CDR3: TGTGCCAGCAGTTACTCTCCGGGACTAGGCACAGATACGCAGTATTTT.

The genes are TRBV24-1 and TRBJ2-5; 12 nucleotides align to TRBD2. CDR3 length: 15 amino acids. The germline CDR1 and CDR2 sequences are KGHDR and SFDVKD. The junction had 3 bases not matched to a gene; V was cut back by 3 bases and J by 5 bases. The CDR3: CATSDGTSGRETQYF. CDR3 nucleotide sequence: TGTGCCACCAGTGATGGCACTAGCGGGAGGGAGACCCAGTACTTC.

The CDR3 region is CASSALAAAVQETQYF. CDR3 DNA sequence: TGTGCCAGCAGCGCGCTAGCAGCTGCCGTTCAAGAGACCCAGTACTTC. J is TRBJ2-5 and V is TRBV7-6; a possible D gene is TRBD2 (5 bases). Trimming removed 5 bases from V and 2 bases from J, with 18 bases in between. The germline gives CDR1 SGHVS, CDR2 FNYEAQ. There are 16 residues in the CDR3.